The rows below give T cell receptor beta chains drawn from one sample of a study of blood T cell repertoires in COVID-19. Produced via immunoSEQ multiplex PCR; TCRdb's table is partial and in-frame only. Of roughly 20,000 clones listed, under 90% were seen once; the top ten hold roughly 9.6%. Sequencing used peripheral blood. These receptors came from a man older than 75 with acute or convalescent COVID-19. CDR3s include the opening cysteine and the closing phenylalanine or tryptophan. A D gene is named only where the DNA matches it firmly. Only part of the rows carry a size: once, few, many, or a class if the clone is expanded.

TRBJ2-3 | . | TRBV5-4 | TRBD2 | CASEPGLAGADTQYF | TGTGCCAGTGAGCCGGGACTAGCGGGGGCAGATACGCAGTATTTT
TRBJ1-1 | . | TRBV29-1 | . | CSVEAQTETEAFF | TGCAGCGTTGAAGCACAGACAGAAACTGAAGCTTTCTTT
TRBJ1-5 | . | TRBV24-1 | . | CATIFGRGDNQPQHF | TGTGCCACCATATTCGGCAGGGGAGACAATCAGCCCCAGCATTTT
TRBJ2-1 | . | TRBV18 | TRBD2 | CASSPPRGENNEQFF | TGTGCCAGCTCACCACCGCGGGGGGAAAACAATGAGCAGTTCTTC
TRBJ1-1 | . | TRBV5-1 | . | CASSLQNRNTEAFF | TGCGCCAGCAGCTTGCAGAACAGGAACACTGAAGCTTTCTTT
TRBJ2-5 | . | TRBV6-2/TRBV6-3 | TRBD2 | CASTPRTSGDQETQYF | TGTGCCAGCACCCCCCGGACTAGCGGGGACCAAGAGACCCAGTACTTC
TRBJ1-5 | . | TRBV3-1/TRBV3-2 | . | CASSQDPQGNQPQHF | TGTGCCAGCAGCCAAGATCCCCAGGGGAATCAGCCCCAGCATTTT
TRBJ1-2 | . | TRBV15 | . | CATSREQTGHGYTF | TGTGCCACCAGCAGAGAGCAAACAGGCCATGGCTACACCTTC
TRBJ2-4 | . | TRBV7-2 | TRBD1 | CASSYPRDRGTKNIQYF | TGTGCCAGCAGCTACCCCCGGGACAGGGGTACCAAAAACATTCAGTACTTC
TRBJ1-3 | . | TRBV7-8 | TRBD1 | CASSLPLGQGVNSGNTIYF | TGTGCCAGCAGCTTACCCCTTGGACAGGGAGTAAACTCTGGAAACACCATATATTTT
TRBJ2-3 | . | TRBV9 | TRBD2 | CASGGLAGVGTDTQYF | TGTGCCAGCGGAGGACTAGCGGGGGTAGGCACAGATACGCAGTATTTT
TRBJ2-7 | . | TRBV6-2/TRBV6-3 | . | CASSLGGVSYEQYF | TGTGCCAGCAGCTTAGGGGGGGTCTCCTACGAGCAGTACTTC
TRBJ2-3 | once | TRBV6-6 | . | CASSQGLPAGTSTDTQYF | TGTGCCAGCAGTCAGGGGCTTCCGGCAGGGACTAGCACAGATACGCAGTATTTT
TRBJ1-2 | once | TRBV7-2 | . | CASSPRGDYGYTF | TGTGCCAGCAGCCCACGCGGGGACTATGGCTACACCTTC
TRBJ1-2 | . | TRBV6-1 | TRBD1 | CASSEGPGTGYGYTF | TGTGCCAGCAGTGAAGGACCCGGGACAGGCTATGGCTACACCTTC
TRBJ2-5 | . | TRBV5-1 | TRBD2 | CASSTGLEETQYF | TGCGCCAGCAGCACGGGACTAGAAGAGACCCAGTACTTC
TRBJ2-5 | few | TRBV18 | . | CASSLRGGKETQYF | TGTGCCAGCTCACTCCGTGGGGGGAAAGAGACCCAGTACTTC